This TCR beta chain is drawn from a study of T cell repertoires in cytomegalovirus infection. The length of the CDR3 is 13 residues. The V gene's germline CDR1 is SGHVS and CDR2 FQNEAQ. V lost 0 bases and J 4 bases, leaving 7 bases between the germline ends. TCRdb reprocessed the reads with MiXCR, giving one entry per CDR3 protein. The sample gives some 940,000 distinct CDR3 sequences, approximately 31% of which show up once; around 15% is in the top ten. Study findings and constraints: HLA-C-restricted TCR beta clonotypes specific for CMV led the ex vivo response.

This clonotype appeared many times. Its antigen is not identified. The V and J genes are TRBV7-8 and TRBJ2-7, with D perhaps matching TRBD1 or TRBD2 (5 bases each). The material was cultured CD8+ T cells from PBMCs, obtained from culture after CMV antigen stimulation. The source of this sequence is a human donor in good health (CMV status not recorded). Some clones in this sample may be carry-over from other donors' samples. CDR3 sequence reads: CASSLAGDYEQYV. CDR3 nucleotide sequence: TGTGCCAGCAGCTTAGCGGGGGATTACGAGCAGTACGTC.